This T cell receptor (beta chain) comes out of a study of T cells after somatic rescue of genetic block. TCRdb keeps only in-frame clones here, not all; method: immunoSEQ multiplex PCR. The sample has roughly 13,000 clones, over 65% seen once. The source material was peripheral blood mononuclear cells (PBMCs). This clonotype originated in a boy younger than 18.

CDR3 DNA sequence: TGCGCCAGCAGTCATCCTGGACAGGGCGATTCACCCCTCCACTTT. As protein: CASSHPGQGDSPLHF. The V call is TRBV23-1, the J call TRBJ1-6; TRBD1 agrees at 8 bases. TRBV23-1 is noted as an ORF with a role that remains uncertain. The CDR3 runs to 15 residues. Unmatched junction bases numbered 6, after V lost 3 bases and J lost 8 bases.